Below are 30 T cell receptor beta chains sequenced from a single sample in a study of shared clonotypes between healthy human individuals. Clones were sequenced by immunoSEQ multiplex PCR, and TCRdb holds only the in-frame ones, with some missing. The data contain around 2.5 million clones, 80% to 95% of them singletons. Sequenced sample: naive CD4+ T cells from PBMCs. Noted subset: CD45RA+ positively selected. Receptors originate from a man between 18 and 29 years old in good health. Some clones in this sample may be carry-over from other donors' samples.

This chain connects TRBV30 to TRBJ2-3, with 7 nucleotides matching TRBD2. V was clipped by 0 bases and J by 4 bases; unmatched bases: 1. The CDR3 runs 13 residues. Germline V lookup: CDR1 GTSNPN, CDR2 SVGIG (reference sequence). CDR3 in amino acids: CAWSVGGADTQYF. The CDR3 nucleotides are TGTGCCTGGAGTGTTGGGGGGGCAGATACGCAGTATTTT.

This chain uses TRBV7-2 with TRBJ2-4; 9 nucleotides align to TRBD2. The V gene's germline CDR1 is SGHTA and CDR2 FQGNSA. The V segment lost 1 base and the J segment 5 bases; nucleotides outside the gene matches: 0. CDR3 length: 14 residues. The CDR3 DNA is TGTGCCAGCAGCTTAGGGACTAGCGAAAACATTCAGTACTTC. Translation gives CASSLGTSENIQYF.

To note about this clone: Other nucleotide sequences in the sample specify the same CDR3. The rearrangement uses TRBV28 and TRBJ1-2; D remains unclear. Germline CDR1 MDHEN, CDR2 SYDVKM. Trimming pared 7 bases from V and 4 bases from J, leaving 10 bases between. This CDR3 spans 12 amino acids. This chain's CDR3 is CASTLGLYGYTF. Here the CDR3 DNA reads TGTGCCAGCACCCTAGGACTCTATGGCTACACCTTC.

The chain employs TRBV4-1 and TRBJ1-1; perhaps TRBD1 as D (5 bases). Germline-derived CDR1 and CDR2 are MGHRA and YSYEKL. Deletions cut 6 bases from V and 4 bases from J, with 12 bases between. There are 13 residues in the CDR3. As DNA, the CDR3 is TGCGCCAGCAGTCGGGGGGACCGCACTGAAGCTTTCTTT. The encoded protein is CASSRGDRTEAFF.

This chain connects TRBV19 to TRBJ2-7; possible D gene TRBD1, 5 bases. The length of the CDR3 is 14 residues. Germline values: CDR1 LNHDA, CDR2 SQIVND (reference sequence). V lost 7 bases and J 3 bases, leaving 16 bases between the germline ends. This chain's CDR3 is CASTRGTYDYEQYF. For the CDR3, the DNA is TGTGCCAGTACAAGGGGCACCTACGACTACGAGCAGTACTTC.

This sequence joins TRBV6-1 and TRBJ2-5; possible D gene TRBD1, 6 bases. Trimming cost V 0 bases and J 4 bases, with 9 bases left between them. This CDR3 has 14 residues. Germline CDR1 and CDR2: MNHNS and SASEGT. The CDR3 coding sequence is TGTGCCAGCAGTGAAGCAGGGACATCAGAGACCCAGTACTTC. Translated, it gives CASSEAGTSETQYF.

The V and J genes are TRBV4-1 and TRBJ2-7; D may be TRBD2 (5 bases). Germline loops: CDR1 MGHRA, CDR2 YSYEKL. This CDR3 spans 15 amino acids. Trimming pared 0 bases from V and 5 bases from J, leaving 14 bases between. CDR3 nucleotides: TGCGCCAGCAGCCAAGAGTTTCTAGCTTTACACGAGCAGTACTTC. It is translated as CASSQEFLALHEQYF.

Regarding this clone: This specimen includes other DNA sequences encoding the same CDR3. This chain joins TRBV5-1 and TRBJ1-1, with D hard to call. V was shortened by 3 bases and J by 2 bases, with 11 bases between the two germline ends. The CDR3 runs to 14 residues. The V gene's germline CDR1 is SGHRS and CDR2 YFSETQ. CDR3 amino acids: CASSSAGGNTEAFF. In DNA form, the CDR3 reads TGCGCCAGCAGCTCGGCTGGAGGTAACACTGAAGCTTTCTTT.

This clone was detected once. The gene calls are TRBV7-2 and TRBJ2-7; tentatively, D is TRBD2 (6 bases). The CDR3 runs 15 residues. V lost 2 bases and J 2 bases, leaving 13 bases between the germline ends. CDR1 and CDR2 from the germline V gene are SGHTA and FQGNSA. For the CDR3, the DNA is TGTGCCAGCAGCTTAACGCCTAGCGATACCTACGAGCAGTACTTC. Its protein is CASSLTPSDTYEQYF.

The chain combines TRBV6-1 with TRBJ2-2; D is ambiguous. V lost 6 bases and J lost 1, with 12 bases in between. Germline CDR1 MNHNS, CDR2 SASEGT. The CDR3 totals 15 residues. CDR3 amino acids: CASRTLTLNTGELFF. In DNA form, the CDR3 reads TGTGCCAGCAGGACCCTGACTTTGAACACCGGGGAGCTGTTTTTT.

V gene TRBV27 combines with J gene TRBJ2-1; 7 nucleotides line up with TRBD2. The V segment lost 8 bases and the J segment 6 bases; nucleotides outside the gene matches: 13. CDR1 MNHEY and CDR2 SMNVEV come from the germline V gene (reference sequence). CDR3 size: 15 residues. The CDR3 coding sequence is TGTGCCAGCGGCTCCCGGCTAGCGGACCCCAATGAGCAGTTCTTC. Translated: CASGSRLADPNEQFF.

The V call is TRBV10-3, the J call TRBJ1-5; tentative D call: TRBD1 (6 bases). CDR1 is ENHRY and CDR2 is SYGVKD in the germline V gene. The V end lost 0 bases, the J end lost 5 bases, and 11 bases lay between the germline ends. The CDR3 has 15 residues. CDR3 bases: TGTGCCATCAGTGAGTCGAAGGGGGGGGATCAGCCCCAGCATTTT. Translation: CAISESKGGDQPQHF.

V gene TRBV9 combines with J gene TRBJ2-5; 9 positions agree with TRBD2. CDR3 length: 20 amino acids. Unmatched junction bases numbered 22, after V lost 0 bases and J lost 7 bases. CDR1 is SGDLS, CDR2 YYNGEE, per germline. The CDR3 here is CASSVAPSTSGLEHRGTQYF. The CDR3 DNA is TGTGCCAGCAGCGTAGCTCCGTCGACTAGCGGCCTCGAACACCGGGGGACCCAGTACTTC.

The chain couples TRBV9 to TRBJ1-1; D possibly corresponds to TRBD1 (6 bases). Trimming removed 4 bases at V and 3 bases at J, with 10 bases between. The CDR3 totals 13 residues. Germline V lookup: CDR1 SGDLS, CDR2 YYNGEE. The CDR3 spells CASSLSGDTEAFF. Written as DNA, the CDR3 is TGTGCCAGCAGCTTATCAGGGGACACTGAAGCTTTCTTT.

The chain is built from TRBV4-1 and TRBJ1-2; 12 bases are a match to TRBD1. The trim removed 4 bases at V and 8 bases at J, leaving 14 bases unmatched. The CDR3 is 17 amino acids. The V gene's germline CDR1 is MGHRA and CDR2 YSYEKL. This CDR3 reads CASSLNPGQGAGTGYTF. CDR3 DNA: TGCGCCAGCAGCCTCAACCCGGGACAGGGGGCGGGGACCGGCTACACCTTC.

The chain has TRBV7-8 and TRBJ2-5; unclear D gene. V lost 1 base, J lost 5 bases, and 8 bases lay in between. CDR3 length: 13 amino acids. Looked up from germline, CDR1 is SGHVS and CDR2 is FQNEAQ. The CDR3 loop is CASSLGPRETQYF. The CDR3 DNA reads as TGTGCCAGCAGCTTAGGCCCCCGTGAGACCCAGTACTTC.

The V call is TRBV2, the J call TRBJ1-2, with D possibly matching TRBD1 (5 bases). Germline CDR1 reads SNHLY; CDR2 reads FYNNEI. The CDR3 consists of 14 residues. The V end was cut by 6 bases, the J end by 0 bases, with 11 bases between. CDR3 sequence (DNA): TGTGCCAGCAGAGCCCTGACAGCTAACTATGGCTACACCTTC. Translated, it gives CASRALTANYGYTF.

The chain combines TRBV4-1 with TRBJ1-3; D remains unclear. This CDR3 spans 15 amino acids. From germline, CDR1 is MGHRA and CDR2 YSYEKL. With 0 bases removed from V and 0 bases from J, the gap between germline ends came to 6 bases. CDR3 DNA sequence: TGCGCCAGCAGCCAAGAAACCATCTCTGGAAACACCATATATTTT. Its protein product is CASSQETISGNTIYF.

This clone appeared a single time. A junction boundary mismatches the germline segment, possibly from a read error. The chain recombines TRBV13 with TRBJ2-2, with D possibly being TRBD1 or TRBD2 (6 bases each). The CDR3 totals 17 residues. CDR1 and CDR2 (germline): PRHDT, FYEKMQ (reference sequence). CDR3 protein: CASSLAYGGRNAGELFF. CDR3 DNA sequence: TGTGCCAGCAGCTTGGCCTACGGGGGCCGGAACGCCGGGGAGCTGTTTTTT. Full variable domain (rest looked up from reference TRBV13 and TRBJ2-2): AAGVIQSPRHLIKEKRETATLKCYPIPRHDTVYWYQQGPGQDPQFLISFYEKMQSDKGSIPDRFSAQQFSDYHSELNMSSLELGDSALYFCASSLAYGGRNAGELFFGEGSRLTVL.

The chain employs TRBV7-9 and TRBJ2-1; no definite D call. The CDR3 length is 12 residues. The ends were cut back, 3 bases at V and 8 bases at J, with 8 bases in the middle. In germline, CDR1 is SEHNR, CDR2 FQNEAQ (reference sequence). Here the CDR3 DNA reads TGTGCCAGCAGCTTCGGATACGATGAGCAGTTCTTC. Protein: CASSFGYDEQFF. The full variable domain, in which reference TRBV7-9 and TRBJ2-1 provide the parts outside the CDR3, is DTGVSQNPRHKITKRGQNVTFRCDPISEHNRLYWYRQTLGQGPEFLTYFQNEAQLEKSRLLSDRFSAERPKGSFSTLEIQRTEQGDSAMYLCASSFGYDEQFFGPGTRLTVL.

V usage is TRBV6-6 and J usage is TRBJ1-1, with D tentatively TRBD1 (5 bases). Trimming removed 5 bases from V and 11 bases from J, with 18 bases in between. The length of the CDR3 is 13 residues. The germline CDR1 and CDR2 sequences are MNHNY and SVGAGI (reference sequence). CDR3 bases: TGTGCCAGCAGTCCCGGGCCATGGGGGAAGGCTTTCTTT. Amino acid sequence: CASSPGPWGKAFF.

With regard to this clone: The same CDR3 also results from other DNA sequences found in this sample. This chain joins TRBV2 and TRBJ1-5; D gene ambiguous. From germline, CDR1 is SNHLY and CDR2 FYNNEI. The CDR3 has 13 residues. V was cut by 7 bases and J by 2 bases, with 9 bases left in between. CDR3 coding DNA: TGTGCCAGCACTGGCACGGGCAATCAGCCCCAGCATTTT. This encodes CASTGTGNQPQHF.

This clone was counted a single time. J is TRBJ1-1 and V is TRBV18, with D perhaps TRBD1 (6 bases). CDR3 size: 16 residues. Germline values: CDR1 KGHSH, CDR2 LQKENI. V was shortened by 6 bases and J by 1 base, with 18 bases between the two germline ends. The DNA of the CDR3 is TGTGCCAGCTCCCCCCCGGGGGCAGCCAGGAACACTGAAGCTTTCTTT. Translating gives CASSPPGAARNTEAFF.

V is TRBV6-4 and J is TRBJ1-2; D perhaps matches TRBD1 (5 bases). Germline lookup yields CDR1 MRHNA and CDR2 SNTAGT. This CDR3 has 16 residues. Trimming took off 6 bases at V and 5 bases at J, with 22 bases between the two ends. The CDR3 is CASSETFSGGIYGYTF. CDR3 nucleotide sequence: TGTGCCAGCAGCGAAACCTTCTCCGGGGGGATATATGGCTACACCTTC.

This clone was recorded a few times. V usage is TRBV2 and J usage is TRBJ2-7; 14 nucleotides line up with TRBD2. Per germline, CDR1 SNHLY and CDR2 FYNNEI. The ends lost 7 bases at V and 5 bases at J; junction bases unmatched: 7. This CDR3 has 15 amino acids. CDR3 sequence reads: CASNPGTSGSNEQYF. The DNA of the CDR3 is TGTGCCAGCAACCCCGGGACTAGCGGGAGCAACGAGCAGTACTTC. Complete variable domain (other parts from reference TRBV2 and TRBJ2-7): EPEVTQTPSHQVTQMGQEVILRCVPISNHLYFYWYRQILGQKVEFLVSFYNNEISEKSEIFDDQFSVERPDGSNFTLKIRSTKLEDSAMYFCASNPGTSGSNEQYFGPGTRLTVT.

Comment on this clone: In the same sample, other DNA sequences code for this CDR3. The rearrangement uses TRBV6-1 and TRBJ2-7; D unclear. The CDR3 length is 10 residues. Trimming took off 3 bases at V and 3 bases at J, with 0 bases between the two ends. Germline loops: CDR1 MNHNS, CDR2 SASEGT. DNA of the CDR3: TGTGCCAGCAGTGACTACGAGCAGTACTTC. This gives the protein CASSDYEQYF.

The chain combines TRBV5-1 with TRBJ1-3; no clear D gene. V gave up 3 bases and J gave up 0 bases, with 13 bases separating them. The germline V gene encodes CDR1 SGHRS and CDR2 YFSETQ. The CDR3 is 16 amino acids. The CDR3 nucleotides read TGCGCCAGCAGCTCATCGACGACCTTCTCTGGAAACACCATATATTTT. Translating it yields CASSSSTTFSGNTIYF.

The chain uses TRBV6-6 and TRBJ1-1; possibly TRBD1 for D (6 bases). This CDR3 contains 15 residues. The V gene's germline CDR1 is MNHNY and CDR2 SVGAGI (reference sequence). V shed 4 bases and J shed 0 bases, with 12 bases lying between them. This CDR3 reads CASSFHRVLNTEAFF. CDR3 sequence (DNA): TGTGCCAGCAGTTTCCACAGGGTTTTGAACACTGAAGCTTTCTTT.

For this clone: The same CDR3 is also encoded by other DNA sequences in this sample. V gene TRBV27 combines with J gene TRBJ2-7, with D possibly TRBD2 on 6 matching bases. The CDR3 extends over 13 amino acids. CDR1 MNHEY and CDR2 SMNVEV come from the germline V gene (reference sequence). V lost 6 bases and J 0 bases, leaving 9 bases between the germline ends. In DNA, the CDR3 is TGTGCCAGCAGGCGGGACTTCTCCTACGAGCAGTACTTC. Translating gives CASRRDFSYEQYF.

V is TRBV7-2 and J is TRBJ2-7; TRBD1 is a possible D gene (5 bases). The germline V and J ends were trimmed by 3 bases and 4 bases, with 16 bases remaining between them. The CDR3 is made up of 15 amino acids. Germline V CDR1 and CDR2: SGHTA, FQGNSA. This chain's CDR3 is CASSLGLADEYEQYF. CDR3 DNA: TGTGCCAGCAGCTTGGGGCTGGCAGATGAGTACGAGCAGTACTTC.